This is a list of T cell receptor beta chains from one sample in a study of blood T cell repertoires in COVID-19. Profiled with immunoSEQ multiplex PCR; TCRdb holds only in-frame clones, not every one. The sample lists 110,000 to 150,000 clones; approximately 85% were seen once. Sequences were obtained from peripheral blood. All receptors derive from a man aged 50-59 years with acute or convalescent COVID-19. Each CDR3 is given with its conserved first and last residue. A D gene is named only where the DNA matches it firmly. Rows may omit the clone size; those that give it use once, few, many or a size class.

V gene: TRBV19
J gene: TRBJ2-4
clone size: once
D gene: TRBD1
CDR3 DNA: TGTGCCAGTAGCCAACTAGGACAGGTAGTAGCCAAAAACATTCAGTACTTC
CDR3 protein: CASSQLGQVVAKNIQYF

V gene: TRBV27
J gene: TRBJ1-4
clone size: -
D gene: TRBD1
CDR3 DNA: TGTGCCAGCAAGAAAGCGGGACAGGGGGATGAAAAACTGTTTTTT
CDR3 protein: CASKKAGQGDEKLFF

V gene: TRBV5-5
J gene: TRBJ2-7
clone size: -
D gene: TRBD2
CDR3 DNA: TGTGCCAGCAGCTGGACTAGCGGGAGAATATACGAGCAGTACTTC
CDR3 protein: CASSWTSGRIYEQYF

V gene: TRBV6-6
J gene: TRBJ2-5
clone size: -
D gene: -
CDR3 DNA: TGTGCCAGCACCCACTACCGGGGAGAGACCCAGTACTTC
CDR3 protein: CASTHYRGETQYF

V gene: TRBV19
J gene: TRBJ1-5
clone size: -
D gene: -
CDR3 DNA: TGTGCCAGTAAAGGACACTATAGCAATCAGCCCCAGCATTTT
CDR3 protein: CASKGHYSNQPQHF

V gene: TRBV9
J gene: TRBJ2-3
clone size: -
D gene: -
CDR3 DNA: TGTGCCAGCAGCCCTTTAGCGGAGAGAAGCACAGATACGCAGTATTTT
CDR3 protein: CASSPLAERSTDTQYF

V gene: TRBV5-4
J gene: TRBJ1-1
clone size: -
D gene: TRBD1
CDR3 DNA: TGTGCCAGCAGCGCCGGACAGGGCTTTGTGAACACTGAAGCTTTCTTT
CDR3 protein: CASSAGQGFVNTEAFF

V gene: TRBV15
J gene: TRBJ2-3
clone size: -
D gene: TRBD2
CDR3 DNA: TGTGCCACCAGCAGAGGATTGGGACTAGGAGTCACAGATACGCAGTATTTT
CDR3 protein: CATSRGLGLGVTDTQYF

V gene: TRBV11-2
J gene: TRBJ2-2
clone size: -
D gene: TRBD2
CDR3 DNA: TGTGCCAGCAGCTTATTAGGACTAGCGGGAGTGGCCGGGGAGCTGTTTTTT
CDR3 protein: CASSLLGLAGVAGELFF

V gene: TRBV7-9
J gene: TRBJ1-2
clone size: once
D gene: -
CDR3 DNA: TGTGCCAGCAGCTTACGGGGACACCTCTTC
CDR3 protein: CASSLRGHLF

V gene: TRBV19
J gene: TRBJ2-7
clone size: few
D gene: -
CDR3 DNA: TGTGCCAGTAGTATAGATCAAGCAGGGGACTACGAGCAGTACTTC
CDR3 protein: CASSIDQAGDYEQYF

V gene: TRBV28
J gene: TRBJ2-1
clone size: few
D gene: TRBD2
CDR3 DNA: TGTGCCAGCAGTCAGACTAGCGGGTCCTCCTACAATGAGCAGTTCTTC
CDR3 protein: CASSQTSGSSYNEQFF

V gene: TRBV2
J gene: TRBJ1-5
clone size: -
D gene: -
CDR3 DNA: TGTGCCAGCAGTGAAGGGGTGTCCCCAAGTCTCGGGCAGCCCCAGCATTTT
CDR3 protein: CASSEGVSPSLGQPQHF

V gene: TRBV30
J gene: TRBJ2-7
clone size: -
D gene: TRBD2
CDR3 DNA: TGTGCCTCCAGGACTAGCGGGACCTACGAGCAGTACTTC
CDR3 protein: CASRTSGTYEQYF

V gene: TRBV18
J gene: TRBJ2-7
clone size: -
D gene: -
CDR3 DNA: TGTGCCAGCTCACCAAGACAGGCTAGCTCCTACGAGCAGTACTTC
CDR3 protein: CASSPRQASSYEQYF

V gene: TRBV3-1/TRBV3-2
J gene: TRBJ1-5
clone size: -
D gene: TRBD1
CDR3 DNA: TGTGCCAGCAGCCAAGGCGGACAGGGGGCCCATCAGCCCCAGCATTTT
CDR3 protein: CASSQGGQGAHQPQHF

V gene: TRBV7-3
J gene: TRBJ2-1
clone size: once
D gene: -
CDR3 DNA: TGTGCCAGCAGCGTAGATCTAGCAGGTGAGCAGTTCTTC
CDR3 protein: CASSVDLAGEQFF

V gene: TRBV28
J gene: TRBJ2-6
clone size: -
D gene: -
CDR3 DNA: TGTGCCAGCACCTTTGGAGGGGGCGCCGGGGCCAACGTCCTGACTTTC
CDR3 protein: CASTFGGGAGANVLTF

V gene: TRBV7-9
J gene: TRBJ2-1
clone size: -
D gene: -
CDR3 DNA: TGTGCCAGCAGCTTACCAGGGAATGAGCAGTTCTTC
CDR3 protein: CASSLPGNEQFF

V gene: TRBV3-1/TRBV3-2
J gene: TRBJ2-5
clone size: -
D gene: -
CDR3 DNA: TGTGCCAGCAGCCAAGGGTCCGGGACAAAGGGAGAGACCCAGTACTTC
CDR3 protein: CASSQGSGTKGETQYF